The 18 T cell receptor beta chains presented below share a single source sample, sequenced in a study of shared clonotypes between healthy human individuals. Method: immunoSEQ multiplex PCR; TCRdb's copy keeps in-frame clones and lacks some. The table shows around 1.1 million clones, with more than 75% occurring only once. The specimen sequenced was memory CD4+ T cells from PBMCs. Specified subset: CD45RA-negative fraction. These receptors originate from a man younger than 35 in good health. Some clones in this sample may be carry-over from other donors' samples.

V is TRBV5-1 and J is TRBJ2-1; D is ambiguous. Germline V lookup: CDR1 SGHRS, CDR2 YFSETQ. The CDR3 covers 14 residues. Trimming removed 1 base from V and 6 bases from J, with 11 bases in between. The CDR3 spells CASSLQLAFNEQFF. CDR3 coding DNA: TGCGCCAGCAGCTTGCAGCTCGCTTTCAATGAGCAGTTCTTC.

The V gene is TRBV10-3, the J gene TRBJ1-1; TRBD1 is a possible D gene (5 bases). V shed 0 bases and J shed 6 bases, with 8 bases lying between them. The CDR3 is 13 amino acids. Per germline, CDR1 ENHRY and CDR2 SYGVKD. For the CDR3, the DNA is TGTGCCATCAGTGAGTCGGGGGGACCTGAAGCTTTCTTT. The encoded protein is CAISESGGPEAFF.

This clone was observed at least ten times. Within the sample, other DNA sequences also encode this same CDR3. This chain links TRBV30 with TRBJ2-6, with D tentatively TRBD1 or TRBD2 (6 bases each). Germline CDR1 GTSNPN, CDR2 SVGIG (reference sequence). V lost 6 bases, J lost 4 bases, and 22 bases lay in between. This CDR3 is 17 amino acids long. DNA for the CDR3: TGTGCCTGCCCCCCGGGGGCAGGGAGGCCCGGGGCCAACGTCCTGACTTTC. Amino acids: CACPPGAGRPGANVLTF.

J is TRBJ2-7 and V is TRBV27; 7 nucleotides align to TRBD1. The V gene's germline CDR1 is MNHEY and CDR2 SMNVEV (reference sequence). The CDR3 loop spans 13 amino acids. Losses at the gene ends were 1 base for V and 6 bases for J; bases not matched to a gene: 3. The CDR3 nucleotides read TGTGCCAGCAGTTTATACAGGGGCCCCGAGCAGTACTTC. Translating gives CASSLYRGPEQYF.

The V gene is TRBV27, the J gene TRBJ2-4; D is undetermined. The CDR3 runs to 15 residues. Germline CDR1 is MNHEY and CDR2 is SMNVEV (reference sequence). V shed 5 bases and J shed 0 bases, with 11 bases lying between them. The CDR3 reads CASSPAWGAKNIQYF. Here the CDR3 DNA reads TGTGCCAGCAGTCCCGCGTGGGGAGCCAAAAACATTCAGTACTTC.

V usage is TRBV7-2 and J usage is TRBJ1-4; D gene ambiguous. Between the trimmed V and J ends, which lost 5 bases and 4 bases, there was a span of 11 bases. Germline V gene lookup returns CDR1 SGHTA and CDR2 FQGNSA. This CDR3 has 14 amino acids. The DNA for the CDR3 is TGTGCCAGCAGCCGGGATCCGGTTAATGAAAAACTGTTTTTT. This encodes CASSRDPVNEKLFF.

This rearrangement joins TRBV7-9 to TRBJ2-7; the D is unclear. Trimming cost V 3 bases and J 1 base, with 10 bases left between them. Germline values: CDR1 SEHNR, CDR2 FQNEAQ (reference sequence). The CDR3 is 14 residues long. CDR3 nucleotides: TGTGCCAGCAGCTTCACCTCTGATTCCTACGAGCAGTACTTC. The encoded protein is CASSFTSDSYEQYF.

J is TRBJ1-1 and V is TRBV18, with 8 bases fitting TRBD1. CDR1 KGHSH and CDR2 LQKENI come from the germline V gene. The CDR3 runs 15 residues. With 4 bases clipped from V and 2 bases from J, the junction kept 6 bases outside the gene matches. This CDR3 is CASSLGQGQNTEAFF. The CDR3 DNA sequence: TGTGCCAGCTCACTTGGACAGGGACAAAACACTGAAGCTTTCTTT.

The chain combines TRBV5-4 with TRBJ2-7; no firm D call. V was pared by 4 bases and J by 6 bases, with 11 bases between. Looked up from germline, CDR1 is SGHNT and CDR2 is YYREEE (reference sequence). This CDR3 region has 12 residues. The CDR3 region is CASSRLGREQYF. CDR3 DNA sequence: TGTGCCAGCAGCCGACTCGGCCGCGAGCAGTACTTC.

V is TRBV25-1 and J is TRBJ2-3; 7 nucleotides match TRBD1. CDR1 and CDR2 (germline): MGHDK, SYGVNS. J was trimmed by 0 bases and V by 4 bases; bases with no gene match: 4. This CDR3 contains 15 residues. CDR3 residues: CASSALDRSTDTQYF. The CDR3 bases are TGTGCCAGCAGTGCCTTGGACAGGAGCACAGATACGCAGTATTTT.

This chain connects TRBV13 to TRBJ2-1; tentatively, D is TRBD2 (5 bases). The CDR3 covers 15 residues. CDR1 and CDR2 (germline): PRHDT, FYEKMQ (reference sequence). Trimming took 2 bases from V and 8 from J, leaving 16 bases between them. The CDR3 spells CASSLNVGVSDEQFF. CDR3 DNA sequence: TGTGCCAGCAGCTTAAACGTGGGAGTGAGCGATGAGCAGTTCTTC. The full variable domain, its missing parts supplied by reference TRBV13 and TRBJ2-1, is AAGVIQSPRHLIKEKRETATLKCYPIPRHDTVYWYQQGPGQDPQFLISFYEKMQSDKGSIPDRFSAQQFSDYHSELNMSSLELGDSALYFCASSLNVGVSDEQFFGPGTRLTVL.

The table lists this clone with a count of one. The chain carries TRBV6-5 and TRBJ2-5; D might be TRBD2 (7 bases). The V gene lost 0 bases and the J gene lost 5 bases, with 13 bases spanning the gap. CDR1 is MNHEY and CDR2 is SVGAGI in the germline V gene. The CDR3 consists of 15 residues. DNA for the CDR3: TGTGCCAGCAGTTACTCGGAAGGGGGAGGGGAGACCCAGTACTTC. Translated: CASSYSEGGGETQYF.

On this clone itself: Sequence at one end of the junction differs from germline and may be a read error. The chain recombines TRBV25-1 with TRBJ2-3; TRBD2 aligns across 11 bases. The germline V gene has CDR1 MGHDK and CDR2 SYGVNS. This CDR3 spans 17 amino acids. The CDR3 region has the DNA TGTGCCATCAGTGGCGGCGGGACTAGCGGAGTCACAGATACGCAGTATTTT. It codes for CAISGGGTSGVTDTQYF.

The V and J genes are TRBV6-1 and TRBJ2-7, with 10 bases fitting TRBD2. Germline CDR1 MNHNS, CDR2 SASEGT. The CDR3 totals 15 residues. V gave up 3 bases and J gave up 2 bases; unmatched junction bases: 4. CDR3 bases: TGTGCCAGCAGTGACCGGACTAGCGGAGCCTACGAGCAGTACTTC. Translating it yields CASSDRTSGAYEQYF.

The chain has TRBV10-3 and TRBJ2-3, with 9 bases matching TRBD1. J lost 0 bases, V lost 4 bases, and 8 bases had no gene match. From germline, CDR1 is ENHRY and CDR2 SYGVKD. This CDR3 region has 17 residues. The CDR3 reads CAISGYAGQGSTDTQYF. As DNA, the CDR3 is TGTGCCATCAGTGGGTATGCGGGACAGGGTAGCACAGATACGCAGTATTTT.

This sequence joins TRBV28 and TRBJ2-7, with 11 nucleotides matching TRBD2. This CDR3 has 15 residues. V was clipped by 6 bases and J by 2 bases; unmatched bases: 6. Germline V lookup: CDR1 MDHEN, CDR2 SYDVKM. CDR3 nucleotide sequence: TGTGCCAGCAGACACGGGACTAGCGGTCCCTACGAGCAGTACTTC. This gives the protein CASRHGTSGPYEQYF.

The rearrangement uses TRBV28 and TRBJ1-5; D gene unclear. The V gene's germline CDR1 is MDHEN and CDR2 SYDVKM. The CDR3 covers 12 residues. The germline V and J ends were trimmed by 7 bases and 4 bases, with 8 bases remaining between them. The CDR3 loop is CASNTINQPQHF. In nucleotides, the CDR3 is TGTGCCAGCAATACAATAAATCAGCCCCAGCATTTT. Full variable domain (rest looked up from reference TRBV28 and TRBJ1-5): DVKVTQSSRYLVKRTGEKVFLECVQDMDHENMFWYRQDPGLGLRLIYFSYDVKMKEKGDIPEGYSVSREKKERFSLILESASTNQTSMYLCASNTINQPQHFGDGTRLSIL.

This clone was counted a single time. CDR3 residues: CASSATSYNEQFF. CDR3 bases: TGCGCCAGCAGCGCGACTAGTTACAATGAGCAGTTCTTC. The chain couples TRBV5-1 to TRBJ2-1; maybe TRBD2 (6 bases). This CDR3 is 13 amino acids long. Trimming removed 4 bases from V and 4 bases from J, with 9 bases in between. The germline V gene has CDR1 SGHRS and CDR2 YFSETQ.